Listed below are T cell receptor beta chains from one sample, sequenced in a study of shared clonotypes between healthy human individuals. Only in-frame clones appear in the TCRdb table, and some are missing; sequencing was by immunoSEQ multiplex PCR. The profile shows about 1.1 million clones, more than 75% of them singletons. The specimen was memory CD4+ T cells from PBMCs. The receptors originated from a man between 18 and 29 years old in good health. Some clones in this sample may be carry-over from other donors' samples. The CDR3 runs from the conserved cysteine through the conserved F or W. The D gene is left open where the match is weak. The size field is filled for only some rows; it gives once, few, many or a size class.

V,size,J,D,CDR3,DNA
TRBV30,many,TRBJ1-2,NA,CAWSDLSLPDRLDYGYTF,TGTGCCTGGAGTGATCTCTCCCTTCCGGACAGACTCGACTATGGCTACACCTTC
TRBV9,NA,TRBJ2-3,NA,CASSATPGTNQPYF,TGTGCCAGCAGCGCAACGCCGGGGACAAACCAACCGTATTTT
TRBV4-2,NA,TRBJ2-2,NA,CASSWGLDANTGELFF,TGTGCCAGCAGCTGGGGACTTGACGCGAACACCGGGGAGCTGTTTTTT
TRBV7-2,once,TRBJ2-3,TRBD2,CASDGSGRGSTQYF,TGTGCCAGTGACGGTAGCGGGAGGGGGAGTACGCAGTATTTT
TRBV5-1,once,TRBJ2-1,NA,CASSITPSNEQFF,TGCGCCAGCAGCATCACTCCTTCCAATGAGCAGTTCTTC
TRBV28,once,TRBJ2-3,NA,CASSDGPGSTDTQYF,TGTGCCAGCAGTGATGGGCCAGGGAGCACAGATACGCAGTATTTT
TRBV18,NA,TRBJ2-7,NA,CASSPGESYEQYF,TGTGCCAGCTCACCAGGGGAGAGCTACGAGCAGTACTTC
TRBV12-5,NA,TRBJ2-1,TRBD2,CASGLPLIAGAYNEQFF,TGTGCTAGTGGTTTGCCCCTTATAGCGGGGGCGTACAATGAGCAGTTCTTC
TRBV28,NA,TRBJ2-6,NA,CASRPRDGRSGANVLTF,TGTGCCAGCAGGCCGAGGGACGGACGCTCTGGGGCCAACGTCCTGACTTTC
TRBV28,NA,TRBJ2-7,TRBD1,CASSFQGQGDYEQYF,TGTGCCAGCAGTTTTCAAGGACAGGGGGACTACGAGCAGTACTTC
TRBV12-2,many,TRBJ2-1,NA,CASRLAGLGRSFDNEQFF,TGTGCAAGTCGCTTAGCGGGACTCGGACGTTCGTTTGACAATGAGCAGTTCTTC
TRBV6-5,NA,TRBJ2-3,NA,CASSYMGDTQYF,TGTGCCAGCAGTTATATGGGGGATACGCAGTATTTT
TRBV30,NA,TRBJ2-7,NA,CAWSAQGHEQYF,TGTGCCTGGAGTGCACAGGGCCACGAGCAGTACTTC
TRBV28,NA,TRBJ1-6,NA,CASRPSSYNSPLHF,TGTGCCAGCAGGCCAAGCTCCTATAATTCACCCCTCCACTTT
TRBV19,NA,TRBJ1-1,NA,CASSATSDSPHREVFF,TGTGCCAGTAGTGCCACCTCGGACAGTCCACACAGGGAAGTGTTCTTT
TRBV6-5,few,TRBJ2-3,NA,CASSPRAQSTDTQYF,TGTGCCAGCAGTCCCCGAGCCCAAAGCACAGATACGCAGTATTTT
TRBV6-1,NA,TRBJ1-1,NA,CASRTTVEAFF,TGTGCCAGCAGGACGACAGTCGAAGCTTTCTTT
TRBV6-1,NA,TRBJ2-7,TRBD1,CASSPDRTSYEQYF,TGTGCCAGCAGCCCGGACAGGACATCCTACGAGCAGTACTTC
TRBV19,NA,TRBJ2-4,TRBD1,CASSNRDRDGIQYF,TGTGCCAGTAGCAACCGGGACAGGGATGGCATTCAGTACTTC
TRBV29-1,NA,TRBJ2-3,TRBD2,CSVVRGADTQYF,TGCAGCGTTGTACGGGGGGCAGATACGCAGTATTTT
TRBV5-4,once,TRBJ2-3,NA,CASSLDSGRSTDTQYF,TGTGCCAGCAGCTTGGATTCCGGAAGAAGCACAGATACGCAGTATTTT
TRBV5-5,NA,TRBJ1-5,NA,CASSLAGAQVQPQHF,TGTGCCAGCAGCTTAGCCGGGGCCCAGGTCCAGCCCCAGCATTTT
TRBV7-2,NA,TRBJ2-4,NA,CASSLAGGAKNIQYF,TGTGCCAGCAGCTTAGCAGGGGGAGCCAAAAACATTCAGTACTTC
TRBV28,NA,TRBJ1-2,NA,CASSRYQGGNYGYTF,TGTGCCAGCAGCCGATACCAGGGTGGTAACTATGGCTACACCTTC
TRBV4-3,NA,TRBJ1-2,NA,CASSRGGEEAPGYTF,TGCGCCAGCAGCCGCGGGGGGGAGGAGGCTCCCGGCTACACCTTC
TRBV7-7,NA,TRBJ2-7,NA,CASSLGPGPGSPYEQYF,TGTGCCAGCAGCTTAGGCCCCGGGCCAGGAAGTCCTTACGAGCAGTACTTC
TRBV7-9,NA,TRBJ2-5,TRBD1,CASSLASQGPETQYF,TGTGCCAGCAGCTTAGCATCACAGGGGCCGGAGACCCAGTACTTC
TRBV9,NA,TRBJ2-7,NA,CASSSSPGRDYEQYF,TGTGCCAGCAGCTCCTCCCCCGGCAGAGACTACGAGCAGTACTTC
TRBV28,few,TRBJ1-5,TRBD1,CASYQGQGLSNQPQHF,TGTGCCAGCTACCAGGGACAGGGCTTAAGCAATCAGCCCCAGCATTTT
TRBV6-1,many,TRBJ2-7,TRBD2,CASSTSGISYEQYF,TGTGCCAGCAGTACTAGCGGGATCTCCTACGAGCAGTACTTC
TRBV4-2,NA,TRBJ2-3,NA,CASSPLSGGTDTQYF,TGTGCCAGCAGCCCCCTCAGTGGGGGCACAGATACGCAGTATTTT
TRBV2,NA,TRBJ2-5,NA,CASASQGQETQYF,TGTGCCAGCGCAAGTCAGGGCCAAGAGACCCAGTACTTC